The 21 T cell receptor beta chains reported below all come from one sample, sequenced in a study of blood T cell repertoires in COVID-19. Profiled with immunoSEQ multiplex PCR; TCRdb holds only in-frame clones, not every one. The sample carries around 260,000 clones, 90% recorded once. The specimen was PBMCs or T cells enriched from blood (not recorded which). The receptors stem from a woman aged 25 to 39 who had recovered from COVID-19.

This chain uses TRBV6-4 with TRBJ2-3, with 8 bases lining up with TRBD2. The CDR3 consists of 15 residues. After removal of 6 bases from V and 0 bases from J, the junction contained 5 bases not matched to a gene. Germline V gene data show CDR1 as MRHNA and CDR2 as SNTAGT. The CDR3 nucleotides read TGTGCCAGCAGCCCGACTAGCGCTAGCACAGATACGCAGTATTTT. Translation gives CASSPTSASTDTQYF.

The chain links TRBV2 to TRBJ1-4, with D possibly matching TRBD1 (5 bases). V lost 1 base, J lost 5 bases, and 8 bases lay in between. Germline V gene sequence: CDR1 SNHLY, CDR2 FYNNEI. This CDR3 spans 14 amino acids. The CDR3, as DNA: TGTGCCAGCAGTGAAGGACAGACGAATGAAAAACTGTTTTTT. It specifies CASSEGQTNEKLFF.

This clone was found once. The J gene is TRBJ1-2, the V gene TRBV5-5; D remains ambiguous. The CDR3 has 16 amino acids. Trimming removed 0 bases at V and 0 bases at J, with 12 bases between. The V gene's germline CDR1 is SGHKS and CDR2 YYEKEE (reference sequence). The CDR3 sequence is CASSLDAAVTNYGYTF. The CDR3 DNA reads TGTGCCAGCAGCTTGGATGCGGCAGTTACTAACTATGGCTACACCTTC.

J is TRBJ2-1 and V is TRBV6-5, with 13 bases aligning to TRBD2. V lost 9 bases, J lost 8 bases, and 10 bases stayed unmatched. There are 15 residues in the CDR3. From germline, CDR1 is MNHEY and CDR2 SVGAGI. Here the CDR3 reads CASRTSGRGGDEQFF. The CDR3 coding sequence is TGTGCCAGTCGGACTAGCGGGAGAGGTGGTGATGAGCAGTTCTTC.

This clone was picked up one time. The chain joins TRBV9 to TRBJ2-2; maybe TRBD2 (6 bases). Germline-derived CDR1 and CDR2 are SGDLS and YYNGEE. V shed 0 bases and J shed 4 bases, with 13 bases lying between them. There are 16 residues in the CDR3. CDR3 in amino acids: CASSVVSSGLTGELFF. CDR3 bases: TGTGCCAGCAGCGTAGTTAGTAGCGGACTCACCGGGGAGCTGTTTTTT.

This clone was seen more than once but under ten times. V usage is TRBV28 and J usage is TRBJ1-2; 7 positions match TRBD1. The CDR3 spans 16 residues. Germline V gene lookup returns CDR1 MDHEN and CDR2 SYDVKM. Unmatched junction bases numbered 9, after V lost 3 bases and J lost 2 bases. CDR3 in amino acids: CASSLAPGTENYGYTF. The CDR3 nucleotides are TGTGCCAGCAGTTTGGCCCCCGGGACAGAAAACTATGGCTACACCTTC.

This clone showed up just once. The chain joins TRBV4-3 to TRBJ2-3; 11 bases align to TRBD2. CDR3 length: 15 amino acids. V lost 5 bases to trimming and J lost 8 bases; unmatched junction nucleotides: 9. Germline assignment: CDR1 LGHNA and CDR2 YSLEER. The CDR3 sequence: CASSYGTSGNPTQYF. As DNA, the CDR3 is TGCGCCAGCAGCTATGGGACTAGCGGCAACCCTACGCAGTATTTT.

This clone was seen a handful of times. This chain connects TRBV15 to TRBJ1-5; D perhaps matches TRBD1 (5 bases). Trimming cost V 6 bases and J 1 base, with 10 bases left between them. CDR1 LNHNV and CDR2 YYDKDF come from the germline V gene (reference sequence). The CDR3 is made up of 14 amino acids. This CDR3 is CATRTTGSNQPQHF. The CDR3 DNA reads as TGTGCCACCAGAACAACAGGCAGCAATCAGCCCCAGCATTTT. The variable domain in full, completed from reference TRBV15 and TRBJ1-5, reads DAMVIQNPRYQVTQFGKPVTLSCSQTLNHNVMYWYQQKSSQAPKLLFHYYDKDFNNEADTPDNFQSRRPNTSFCFLDIRSPGLGDTAMYLCATRTTGSNQPQHFGDGTRLSIL.

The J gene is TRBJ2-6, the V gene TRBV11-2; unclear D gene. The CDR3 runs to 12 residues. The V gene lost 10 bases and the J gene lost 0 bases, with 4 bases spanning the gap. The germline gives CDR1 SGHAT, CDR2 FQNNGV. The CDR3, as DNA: TGTGCCATAATCTCTGGGGCCAACGTCCTGACTTTC. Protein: CAIISGANVLTF. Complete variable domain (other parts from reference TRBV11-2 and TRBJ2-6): EAGVAQSPRYKIIEKRQSVAFWCNPISGHATLYWYQQILGQGPKLLIQFQNNGVVDDSQLPKDRFSAERLKGVDSTLKIQPAKLEDSAVYLCAIISGANVLTFGAGSRLTVL.

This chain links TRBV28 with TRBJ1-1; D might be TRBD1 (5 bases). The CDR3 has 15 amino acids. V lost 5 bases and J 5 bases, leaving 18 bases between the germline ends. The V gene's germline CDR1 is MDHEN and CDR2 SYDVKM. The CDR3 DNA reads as TGTGCCAGCAGTCCCCCCGGGAGGGGTCGGACTGAAGCTTTCTTT. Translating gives CASSPPGRGRTEAFF.

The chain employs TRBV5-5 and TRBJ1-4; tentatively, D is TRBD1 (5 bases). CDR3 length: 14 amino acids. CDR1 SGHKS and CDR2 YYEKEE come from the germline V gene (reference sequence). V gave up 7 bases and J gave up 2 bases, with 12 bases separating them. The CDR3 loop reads CASVRGGTNEKLFF. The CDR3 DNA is TGTGCCAGCGTCCGTGGGGGGACTAATGAAAAACTGTTTTTT.

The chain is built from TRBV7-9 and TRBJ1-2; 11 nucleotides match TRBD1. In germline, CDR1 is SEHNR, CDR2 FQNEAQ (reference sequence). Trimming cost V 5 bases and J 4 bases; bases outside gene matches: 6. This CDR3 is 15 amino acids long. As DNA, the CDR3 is TGTGCCAGCAGCAACCGGGACAGGGGGACCTATGGCTACACCTTC. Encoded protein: CASSNRDRGTYGYTF.

Here the CDR3 reads CASRWTGSRGAYGYTF. Here the CDR3 DNA reads TGTGCCAGCAGGTGGACAGGGTCCCGCGGGGCCTATGGCTACACCTTC. The rearrangement uses TRBV28 and TRBJ1-2, with 8 bases aligning to TRBD1. After removal of 6 bases from V and 4 bases from J, the junction contained 13 bases not matched to a gene. CDR1 is MDHEN and CDR2 is SYDVKM in the germline V gene. The CDR3 has 16 amino acids.

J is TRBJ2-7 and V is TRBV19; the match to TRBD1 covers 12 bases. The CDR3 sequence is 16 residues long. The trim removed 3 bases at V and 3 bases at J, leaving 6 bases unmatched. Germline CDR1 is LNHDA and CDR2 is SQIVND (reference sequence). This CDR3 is CASSIAGDRGLYEQYF. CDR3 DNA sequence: TGTGCCAGTAGTATTGCGGGGGACAGGGGGCTCTACGAGCAGTACTTC.

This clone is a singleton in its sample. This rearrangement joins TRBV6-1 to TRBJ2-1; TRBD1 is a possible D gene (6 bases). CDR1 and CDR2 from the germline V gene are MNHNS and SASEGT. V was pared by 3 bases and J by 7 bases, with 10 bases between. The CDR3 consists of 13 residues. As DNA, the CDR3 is TGTGCCAGCAGTGAGGGGGCGCAAAATGAGCAGTTCTTC. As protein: CASSEGAQNEQFF.

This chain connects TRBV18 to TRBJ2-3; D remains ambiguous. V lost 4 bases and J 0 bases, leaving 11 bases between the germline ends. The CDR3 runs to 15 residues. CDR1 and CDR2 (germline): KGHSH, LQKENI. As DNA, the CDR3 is TGTGCCAGCTCACGAAGAGAGTCTAGCACAGATACGCAGTATTTT. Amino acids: CASSRRESSTDTQYF.

CDR3 sequence reads: CASKKDRADGYTF. Written as DNA, the CDR3 is TGTGCCAGTAAAAAGGACAGGGCGGATGGCTACACCTTC. The chain employs TRBV19 and TRBJ1-2; 8 positions match TRBD1. In germline, CDR1 is LNHDA, CDR2 SQIVND (reference sequence). This CDR3 contains 13 residues. V gave up 7 bases and J gave up 6 bases; unmatched junction bases: 7.

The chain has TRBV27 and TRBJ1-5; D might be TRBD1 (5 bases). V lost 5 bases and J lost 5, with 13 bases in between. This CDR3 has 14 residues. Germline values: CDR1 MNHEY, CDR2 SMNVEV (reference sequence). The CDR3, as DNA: TGTGCCAGCAGTGTATTGGGGGGGGATCAGCCCCAGCATTTT. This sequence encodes CASSVLGGDQPQHF.

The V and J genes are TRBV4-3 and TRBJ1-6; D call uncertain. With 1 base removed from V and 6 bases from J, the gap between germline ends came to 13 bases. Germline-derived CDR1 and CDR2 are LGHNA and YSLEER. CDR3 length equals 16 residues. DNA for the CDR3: TGCGCCAGCAGCCAAGCTAGGTCTCCCTCTAATTCACCCCTCCACTTT. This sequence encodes CASSQARSPSNSPLHF.

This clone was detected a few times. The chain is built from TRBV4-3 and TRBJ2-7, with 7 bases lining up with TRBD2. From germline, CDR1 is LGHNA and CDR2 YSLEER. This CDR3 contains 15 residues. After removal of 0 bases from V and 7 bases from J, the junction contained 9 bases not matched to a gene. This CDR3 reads CASSQDYAGVREQYF. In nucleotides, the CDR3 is TGCGCCAGCAGCCAAGATTATGCGGGAGTTCGGGAGCAGTACTTC.

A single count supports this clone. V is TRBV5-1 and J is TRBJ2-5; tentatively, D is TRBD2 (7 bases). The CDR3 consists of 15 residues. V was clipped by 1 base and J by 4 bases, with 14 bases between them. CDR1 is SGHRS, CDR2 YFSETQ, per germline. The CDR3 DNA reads TGCGCCAGCAGCTTGTTTGGGGGGGCGGGAGAGACCCAGTACTTC. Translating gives CASSLFGGAGETQYF.